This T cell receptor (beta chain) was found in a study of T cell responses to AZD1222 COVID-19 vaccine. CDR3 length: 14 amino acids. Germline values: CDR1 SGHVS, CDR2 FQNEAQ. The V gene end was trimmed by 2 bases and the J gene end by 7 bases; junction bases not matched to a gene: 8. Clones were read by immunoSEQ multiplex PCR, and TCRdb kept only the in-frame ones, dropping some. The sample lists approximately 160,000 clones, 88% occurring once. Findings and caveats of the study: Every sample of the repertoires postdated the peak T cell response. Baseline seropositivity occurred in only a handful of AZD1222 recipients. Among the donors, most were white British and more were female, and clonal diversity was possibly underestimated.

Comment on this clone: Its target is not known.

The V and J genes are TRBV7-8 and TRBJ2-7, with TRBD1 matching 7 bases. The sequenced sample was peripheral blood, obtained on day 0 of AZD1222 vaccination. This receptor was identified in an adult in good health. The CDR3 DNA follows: TGTGCCAGCAGCTTACGACAGGGTAGAAGGGAGCAGTACTTC. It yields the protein CASSLRQGRREQYF.